The 8 T cell receptor beta chains presented below share a single source sample, sequenced in a study of identifying expanded T cells in peripheral blood. Assay: immunoSEQ multiplex PCR; the TCRdb copy retains only in-frame clones and omits some. The repertoire has roughly 63,000 clones, over 80% of them found once; the top ten carry about 18%. Sequencing was done on a sample of blood. These receptors originate from a person aged 18 to 69 in good health.

The chain couples TRBV7-9 to TRBJ2-7; 12 bases line up with TRBD2. In germline, CDR1 is SEHNR, CDR2 FQNEAQ (reference sequence). This CDR3 is built from 15 residues. J lost 3 bases, V lost 5 bases, and 5 bases had no gene match. The CDR3 bases are TGTGCCAGCAGCCCCGGACTAGCGGGACACTACGAGCAGTACTTC. It encodes CASSPGLAGHYEQYF. The whole variable domain, remainder taken from reference TRBV7-9 and TRBJ2-7, is DTGVSQNPRHKITKRGQNVTFRCDPISEHNRLYWYRQTLGQGPEFLTYFQNEAQLEKSRLLSDRFSAERPKGSFSTLEIQRTEQGDSAMYLCASSPGLAGHYEQYFGPGTRLTVT.

This chain uses TRBV11-2 with TRBJ1-2; unclear D gene. Germline assignment: CDR1 SGHAT and CDR2 FQNNGV. V was pared by 1 base and J by 4 bases, with 16 bases between. CDR3 length: 16 residues. CDR3 nucleotide sequence: TGTGCCAGCAGCTTAGGAACTCCCGGGTCCCTCTATGGCTACACCTTC. This gives the protein CASSLGTPGSLYGYTF.

This clone was recorded a few times. The chain has TRBV6-1 and TRBJ1-1; D gene unclear. In germline, CDR1 is MNHNS, CDR2 SASEGT. The CDR3 runs 14 residues. V was shortened by 2 bases and J by 1 base, with 8 bases between the two germline ends. The chain's CDR3 is CASSELYGNTEAFF. The CDR3 coding sequence is TGTGCCAGCAGTGAACTATACGGGAACACTGAAGCTTTCTTT.

This CDR3 is CASSKAQRLLYRGQYF. The DNA for the CDR3 is TGTGCCAGCAGCAAAGCGCAGCGGCTTCTCTACCGGGGGCAGTATTTT. The V and J genes are TRBV21-1 and TRBJ2-3; the D segment call TRBD2 is taken from the table without a DNA check. TRBV21-1 is described as a pseudogene. The CDR3 runs 16 residues.

Comments on this clone: This CDR3 is also generated by other DNA sequences in the sample. This chain uses TRBV4-1 with TRBJ2-7, with TRBD1 matching 7 bases. This CDR3 has 15 residues. Germline lookup yields CDR1 MGHRA and CDR2 YSYEKL. Germline trimming cut 3 bases from V and 3 bases from J; bases unmatched to any gene: 8. The CDR3 nucleotides are TGCGCCAGCAGCCAGCAGAGGACAGGAAGCTACGAGCAGTACTTC. It codes for CASSQQRTGSYEQYF.

This clone was observed a handful of times. The gene calls are TRBV7-8 and TRBJ1-2; no clear D. Germline CDR1 and CDR2: SGHVS and FQNEAQ. The CDR3 extends over 17 amino acids. V was trimmed by 0 bases and J by 0 bases, leaving 14 bases between them. For the CDR3, the DNA is TGTGCCAGCAGCTTAGCGCCAGGCAGAGGGTCTAACTATGGCTACACCTTC. It is translated as CASSLAPGRGSNYGYTF.

This chain joins TRBV29-1 and TRBJ1-2; 10 positions agree with TRBD1. The V and J ends lost 3 bases and 4 bases, in that order; junction bases with no gene match: 11. The V gene's germline CDR1 is SQVTM and CDR2 ANQGSEA. This CDR3 spans 16 amino acids. The CDR3 spells CSVDGTGVGVTYGYTF. As DNA, the CDR3 is TGCAGCGTTGACGGGACAGGGGTAGGGGTTACCTATGGCTACACCTTC.

The chain uses TRBV19 and TRBJ2-2, with D unclear. The CDR3 consists of 12 residues. CDR1 is LNHDA, CDR2 SQIVND, per germline (reference sequence). The V gene lost 4 bases and the J gene lost 6 bases, with 6 bases spanning the gap. The CDR3 loop reads CASSNGAGELFF. CDR3 sequence (DNA): TGTGCCAGTAGTAACGGTGCCGGGGAGCTGTTTTTT.